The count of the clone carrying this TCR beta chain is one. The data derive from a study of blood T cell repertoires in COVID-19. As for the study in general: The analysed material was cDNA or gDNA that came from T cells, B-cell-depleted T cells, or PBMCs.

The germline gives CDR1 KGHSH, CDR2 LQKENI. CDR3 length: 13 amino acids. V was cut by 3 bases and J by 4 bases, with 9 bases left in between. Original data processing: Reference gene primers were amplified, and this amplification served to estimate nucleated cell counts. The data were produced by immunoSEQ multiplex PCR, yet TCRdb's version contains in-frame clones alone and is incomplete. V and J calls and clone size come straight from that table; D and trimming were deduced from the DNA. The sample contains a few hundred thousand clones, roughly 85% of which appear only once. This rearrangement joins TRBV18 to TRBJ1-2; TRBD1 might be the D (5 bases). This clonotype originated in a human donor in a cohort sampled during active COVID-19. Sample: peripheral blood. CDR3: CASSPDSSYGYTF. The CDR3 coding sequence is TGTGCCAGCTCACCCGACAGCAGCTATGGCTACACCTTC.